This T cell receptor beta chain was observed in a study of cytomegalovirus exposure and HLA in healthy donors. General observations from the study: Among immune exposure information, only CMV serostatus was available.

The PCR was carried out with 60 Vbeta primers and 13 Jbeta primers. Some clones are missing from TCRdb's copy, which holds only in-frame ones; the method was immunoSEQ multiplex PCR. The sample carries 95,000 to 150,000 clones, more than 60% recorded once. J was trimmed by 6 bases and V by 1 base; bases with no gene match: 7. This CDR3 region has 15 residues. Germline assignment: CDR1 SGHDT and CDR2 YYEEEE. Turning to this clone: Antigen: not known.

Sequenced material: PBMCs. This chain connects TRBV5-6 to TRBJ1-1; 9 bases align to TRBD1. The clonotype was recovered from a woman aged 55-69 years in good health and CMV-seropositive. The CDR3 DNA follows: TGTGCCAGCAGCTTGATAGATCGGACAGGGGCTGAAGCTTTCTTT. Translated: CASSLIDRTGAEAFF.